This T cell receptor (beta chain) is from a study of OX40 agonist ivuxolimab in advanced cancers. Looking at the study overall: Participants, approximately 83% male, averaged roughly 55 years of age, ranging from about 23 to 85.

The protocol was immunoSEQ multiplex PCR, while the TCRdb copy is restricted to in-frame clones and leaves out a portion. The data hold approximately 82,000 clones, with 87% observed a single time. This clone showed up just once. The clonotype was recovered from an adult with an advanced solid tumor such as melanoma, head and neck, liver or kidney cancer. Source: CD4+ or CD8+ T cells sorted from blood, taken in a trial of the OX40 agonist ivuxolimab.

DNA for the CDR3: TGTGCCAGCAGCTTAGGAGGGGGGAAACGAGAAGAGACCCAGTACTTC. This sequence encodes CASSLGGGKREETQYF. The chain is built from TRBV5-4 and TRBJ2-5; the D call may be TRBD1 or TRBD2 (6 bases each). The CDR3 is 16 amino acids. Germline CDR1 is SGHNT and CDR2 is YYREEE (reference sequence). Trimming stripped 2 bases from V and 3 bases from J, with 17 bases between.